Listed here are 32 T cell receptor beta chains from one sample, sequenced in a study of OX40 agonist ivuxolimab in advanced cancers. Libraries were prepared by immunoSEQ multiplex PCR; TCRdb keeps only in-frame clonotypes and omits some of them. The profile shows about 70,000 clones, roughly nine tenths of them singletons. Specimen: CD4+ or CD8+ T cells sorted from blood, collected in a trial of the OX40 agonist ivuxolimab. These receptors all come from an adult with an advanced solid tumor such as melanoma, head and neck, liver or kidney cancer.

CDR3 nucleotides: TGTGCCAGCAGTGTGGGTCCGGAAAATAGCAATCAGCCCCAGCATTTT. As protein: CASSVGPENSNQPQHF. V gene TRBV6-1 combines with J gene TRBJ1-5; D remains unclear. Per the germline V gene, CDR1 is MNHNS and CDR2 is SASEGT. This CDR3 is built from 16 residues. Trimming took off 4 bases at V and 0 bases at J, with 13 bases between the two ends.

This rearrangement joins TRBV4-2 to TRBJ1-3; D not certain. Germline CDR1 and CDR2: LGHNA and YNFKEQ. V gave up 0 bases and J gave up 2 bases, with 8 bases separating them. CDR3 length equals 15 residues. The CDR3 here is CASSQDAQAGNTIYF. The DNA of the CDR3 is TGTGCCAGCAGCCAAGATGCTCAGGCTGGAAACACCATATATTTT.

The gene calls are TRBV9 and TRBJ2-7; tentatively, D is TRBD2 (6 bases). The germline V gene encodes CDR1 SGDLS and CDR2 YYNGEE. The length of the CDR3 is 15 residues. Between the trimmed V and J ends, which lost 0 bases and 2 bases, there was a span of 12 bases. In DNA form, the CDR3 reads TGTGCCAGCAGCGTAGGGTCAGGGAGGCCCTACGAGCAGTACTTC. Translating it yields CASSVGSGRPYEQYF.

V usage is TRBV11-2 and J usage is TRBJ2-5; TRBD2 aligns across 13 bases. Trimming cost V 0 bases and J 2 bases; bases outside gene matches: 6. Germline V gives CDR1 SGHAT, CDR2 FQNNGV. The CDR3 sequence is 18 residues long. The CDR3 bases are TGTGCCAGCAGCTTAGATACTCCGGGACTAGCGGGACAAGAGACCCAGTACTTC. This codes for CASSLDTPGLAGQETQYF.

V is TRBV4-1 and J is TRBJ1-2; a weak D match, TRBD1 (5 bases). Per the germline V gene, CDR1 is MGHRA and CDR2 is YSYEKL. V was trimmed by 3 bases and J by 8 bases, leaving 19 bases between them. This CDR3 spans 15 amino acids. The CDR3 sequence is CASSQGPIQWEGYTF. The CDR3 DNA follows: TGCGCCAGCAGCCAGGGACCAATACAGTGGGAAGGCTACACCTTC.

V and J are TRBV7-9 and TRBJ1-5; 7 positions match TRBD1. Germline V lookup: CDR1 SEHNR, CDR2 FQNEAQ (reference sequence). V lost 5 bases and J lost 2; bases outside the gene matches: 12. The CDR3 length is 17 residues. As DNA, the CDR3 is TGTGCCAGCAGCGGATACGACAGGGACTTAGGCAATCAGCCCCAGCATTTT. As protein: CASSGYDRDLGNQPQHF.

The rearrangement uses TRBV6-1 and TRBJ1-1; D is possibly TRBD1 (5 bases). Trimming stripped 5 bases from V and 4 bases from J, with 14 bases between. CDR1 MNHNS and CDR2 SASEGT come from the germline V gene. The CDR3 extends over 14 amino acids. The CDR3 DNA is TGTGCCAGCAGTCCCCTGGCGGGGGGCACTGAAGCTTTCTTT. As protein: CASSPLAGGTEAFF.

The rearrangement uses TRBV10-2 and TRBJ2-7; TRBD1 aligns across 7 bases. This CDR3 region has 15 residues. The junction had 5 bases not matched to a gene; V was cut back by 3 bases and J by 0 bases. The germline V gene encodes CDR1 WSHSY and CDR2 SAAADI. The CDR3 sequence: CASSETWDSSYEQYF. The CDR3 nucleotides are TGCGCCAGCAGTGAAACCTGGGACAGCTCCTACGAGCAGTACTTC.

The chain is built from TRBV6-5 and TRBJ1-6; D not resolved. Trimming took off 0 bases at V and 8 bases at J, with 5 bases between the two ends. This CDR3 has 13 residues. CDR1 MNHEY and CDR2 SVGAGI come from the germline V gene. This chain's CDR3 is CASSYSPDSPLHF. As DNA, the CDR3 is TGTGCCAGCAGTTACTCGCCGGATTCACCCCTCCACTTT.

The CDR3 loop is CASSPIGEGYEQYF. CDR3 bases: TGTGCCAGCAGCCCAATCGGGGAGGGCTACGAGCAGTACTTC. The V gene is TRBV6-6, the J gene TRBJ2-7, with TRBD2 matching over 7 bases. J lost 3 bases, V lost 6 bases, and 8 bases had no gene match. Germline V gene data show CDR1 as MNHNY and CDR2 as SVGAGI (reference sequence). The CDR3 spans 14 residues.

CDR3 DNA: TGTGCCTGGGAACCCGATCTTGGGGGGGGGCCTAGCACAGATACGCAGTATTTT. This gives the protein CAWEPDLGGGPSTDTQYF. V is TRBV30 and J is TRBJ2-3; a possible D gene is TRBD2 (7 bases). The CDR3 is 18 residues long. Germline-derived CDR1 and CDR2 are GTSNPN and SVGIG (reference sequence). Between the trimmed V and J ends, which lost 5 bases and 0 bases, there was a span of 24 bases.

The V call is TRBV7-2, the J call TRBJ2-7, with D unclear. Trimming took off 3 bases at V and 2 bases at J, with 14 bases between the two ends. Per germline, CDR1 SGHTA and CDR2 FQGNSA. This CDR3 comprises 15 residues. CDR3 in DNA: TGTGCCAGCAGCTTTCCCGCAGGTCCCCCCTACGAGCAGTACTTC. This gives the protein CASSFPAGPPYEQYF.

The rearrangement joins TRBV28 to TRBJ1-6, with unresolved D. V was pared by 3 bases and J by 0 bases, with 6 bases between. The CDR3 consists of 15 residues. Germline V gene lookup returns CDR1 MDHEN and CDR2 SYDVKM. In nucleotides, the CDR3 is TGTGCCAGCAGTTTGCGAAGCTCCTATAATTCACCCCTCCACTTT. Translation gives CASSLRSSYNSPLHF.

The chain has TRBV6-6 and TRBJ2-7; D perhaps matches TRBD2 (6 bases). Germline-derived CDR1 and CDR2 are MNHNY and SVGAGI (reference sequence). CDR3 size: 15 residues. Trimming shortened V by 0 bases and J by 0 bases, and 9 bases separated the two germline ends. The CDR3 region is CASSYSSGTSYEQYF. CDR3 sequence (DNA): TGTGCCAGCAGTTACTCTAGCGGCACCTCCTACGAGCAGTACTTC.

The chain joins TRBV9 to TRBJ1-3; possible D gene TRBD1, 6 bases. CDR1 and CDR2 from the germline V gene are SGDLS and YYNGEE. Trimming removed 4 bases from V and 0 bases from J, with 11 bases in between. The CDR3 spans 15 residues. This CDR3 is CASSPRQDSGNTIYF. CDR3 in DNA: TGTGCCAGCAGCCCACGACAGGACTCTGGAAACACCATATATTTT.

V usage is TRBV11-2 and J usage is TRBJ2-3; TRBD1 or TRBD2 may be the D gene (5 bases each). The CDR3 totals 18 residues. CDR1 SGHAT and CDR2 FQNNGV come from the germline V gene. Trimming took off 5 bases at V and 8 bases at J, with 29 bases between the two ends. The CDR3 reads CASSPRSSAVGPAGTQYF. The CDR3 DNA sequence: TGTGCCAGCAGCCCCCGTTCGTCAGCGGTGGGACCGGCAGGTACGCAGTATTTT.

This rearrangement joins TRBV7-8 to TRBJ2-1; D is unresolved. The CDR3 length is 12 residues. Germline CDR1 reads SGHVS; CDR2 reads FQNEAQ. Trimming took 4 bases from V and 9 from J, leaving 10 bases between them. CDR3 in DNA: TGTGCCAGCAGCTCCGGTGAAGGTGAGCAGTTCTTC. Its translation is CASSSGEGEQFF.

This rearrangement joins TRBV9 to TRBJ2-7; D is unresolved. CDR3 length: 13 amino acids. Germline V gene data show CDR1 as SGDLS and CDR2 as YYNGEE. V lost 4 bases, J lost 3 bases, and 11 bases lay in between. The CDR3 protein is CASSKWTNYEQYF. The CDR3 nucleotides are TGTGCCAGCAGCAAATGGACCAACTACGAGCAGTACTTC. Together with reference TRBV9 and TRBJ2-7, the CDR3 gives the full variable domain: DSGVTQTPKHLITATGQRVTLRCSPRSGDLSVYWYQQSLDQGLQFLIQYYNGEERAKGNILERFSAQQFPDLHSELNLSSLELGDSALYFCASSKWTNYEQYFGPGTRLTVT.

The V gene is TRBV6-1, the J gene TRBJ1-5; 8 bases line up with TRBD1. Germline V CDR1 and CDR2: MNHNS, SASEGT. The CDR3 extends over 15 amino acids. V trimming: 1 base; J trimming: 6 bases; junction bases outside the gene matches: 5. The CDR3 region is CASSEVGTGGQPQHF. The DNA for the CDR3 is TGTGCCAGCAGTGAAGTGGGAACAGGGGGTCAGCCCCAGCATTTT.

This clone showed up just once. In nucleotides, the CDR3 is TGTGCCAGTACCGGAAAGAGGGACCACACTGAAGCTTTCTTT. This translates into CASTGKRDHTEAFF. The rearrangement uses TRBV19 and TRBJ1-1, with a tentative D call TRBD1 (5 bases). CDR3 size: 14 residues. Germline assignment: CDR1 LNHDA and CDR2 SQIVND (reference sequence). V gave up 7 bases and J gave up 3 bases, with 15 bases separating them.

The gene calls are TRBV5-1 and TRBJ2-1, with 7 bases fitting TRBD1. Unmatched junction bases numbered 7, after V lost 3 bases and J lost 4 bases. Germline V gene data show CDR1 as SGHRS and CDR2 as YFSETQ. The CDR3 spans 15 residues. CDR3 amino acids: CASSWGQPNYNEQFF. Here the CDR3 DNA reads TGCGCCAGCAGCTGGGGACAGCCGAATTACAATGAGCAGTTCTTC.

This chain connects TRBV2 to TRBJ2-7, with D maybe TRBD2 (6 bases). This CDR3 region has 15 residues. Germline lookup yields CDR1 SNHLY and CDR2 FYNNEI. V was clipped by 10 bases and J by 0 bases, with 19 bases between them. CDR3 nucleotides: TGTGCCATCGAAGGAGGGTTCGGCACCTCCTACGAGCAGTACTTC. Translating it yields CAIEGGFGTSYEQYF.

Note on this clone: One junction end does not reproduce the germline sequence, and a read error may be involved. This sequence joins TRBV6-4 and TRBJ1-5; TRBD1 matches at 9 bases. Germline assignment: CDR1 MRHNA and CDR2 SNTAGT. This CDR3 region has 16 residues. CDR3 sequence: CASSYSTDRGGQPQHF. DNA of the CDR3: TGTGCCAGCAGTTACTCGACGGACAGGGGAGGTCAGCCCCAGCATTTT.

This clone was picked up one time. The CDR3 DNA is TGTGCCAGCAGTGACTCAGGGGGCGGCCAGCCCCAGCATTTT. The encoded protein is CASSDSGGGQPQHF. The chain is built from TRBV6-4 and TRBJ1-5; TRBD1 agrees at 7 bases. The CDR3 runs 14 residues. In germline, CDR1 is MRHNA, CDR2 SNTAGT. V lost 0 bases to trimming and J lost 7 bases; unmatched junction nucleotides: 3.

The rearrangement links TRBV27 to TRBJ1-2; TRBD1 matches at 7 bases. Germline V CDR1 and CDR2: MNHEY, SMNVEV (reference sequence). This CDR3 has 14 residues. Losses at the gene ends were 5 bases for V and 4 bases for J; bases not matched to a gene: 7. CDR3 nucleotides: TGTGCCAGCAGTCACGGACAGGAGAGCTATGGCTACACCTTC. Residues: CASSHGQESYGYTF.

The chain combines TRBV19 with TRBJ2-5; D may match TRBD1 or TRBD2 (5 bases each). V was trimmed by 6 bases and J by 5 bases, leaving 16 bases between them. This CDR3 is 14 amino acids long. The germline CDR1 and CDR2 sequences are LNHDA and SQIVND (reference sequence). The CDR3 DNA reads as TGTGCCAGTAGCCCTACGAGGGGAATGGAGACCCAGTACTTC. This encodes CASSPTRGMETQYF.

The chain is built from TRBV18 and TRBJ1-1, with a possible D match to TRBD1 (6 bases). The CDR3 contains 13 residues. Germline V gene lookup returns CDR1 KGHSH and CDR2 LQKENI. V lost 3 bases, J lost 3 bases, and 8 bases lay in between. CDR3 sequence (DNA): TGTGCCAGCTCACCCCCAGGGGACACTGAAGCTTTCTTT. Translation gives CASSPPGDTEAFF.

This chain links TRBV14 with TRBJ1-6; possibly TRBD1 for D (5 bases). The CDR3 totals 17 residues. In germline, CDR1 is SGHDN, CDR2 FVKESK. Trimming shortened V by 3 bases and J by 0 bases, and 12 bases separated the two germline ends. This CDR3 reads CASSHWDGSSYNSPLHF. The DNA of the CDR3 is TGTGCCAGCAGCCATTGGGACGGTAGCTCCTATAATTCACCCCTCCACTTT.

This rearrangement joins TRBV6-6 to TRBJ2-7; 7 bases are a match to TRBD1. CDR1 is MNHNY, CDR2 SVGAGI, per germline (reference sequence). J gave up 3 bases and V 4 bases, and 6 bases lay outside the gene matches. The CDR3 runs to 14 residues. The CDR3 DNA reads TGTGCCAGCAGTTCCGACAGGGTCTACTACGAGCAGTACTTC. Amino acids: CASSSDRVYYEQYF.

This clone was seen just once. The chain is built from TRBV27 and TRBJ1-6; D uncertain. V gave up 6 bases and J gave up 5 bases, with 11 bases separating them. This CDR3 comprises 14 residues. Germline CDR1 is MNHEY and CDR2 is SMNVEV (reference sequence). Here the CDR3 reads CASRPIRDNSPLHF. Written as DNA, the CDR3 is TGTGCCAGCAGACCTATACGGGATAATTCACCCCTCCACTTT.

V gene TRBV9 combines with J gene TRBJ2-7; D might be TRBD1 or TRBD2, each matching 5 bases. Germline CDR1 reads SGDLS; CDR2 reads YYNGEE. CDR3 length equals 14 residues. The V gene lost 0 bases and the J gene lost 5 bases, with 12 bases spanning the gap. CDR3 amino acids: CASSVGGALDEQYF. CDR3 bases: TGTGCCAGCAGCGTAGGAGGGGCTCTCGACGAGCAGTACTTC.

This chain links TRBV9 with TRBJ2-2, with 11 bases fitting TRBD2. The junction had 3 bases not matched to a gene; V was cut back by 4 bases and J by 4 bases. This CDR3 has 15 residues. Germline V gene data show CDR1 as SGDLS and CDR2 as YYNGEE. CDR3 loop: CASSPLAGGTGELFF. In DNA, the CDR3 is TGTGCCAGCAGCCCCCTAGCGGGGGGCACCGGGGAGCTGTTTTTT. Full variable domain (rest looked up from reference TRBV9 and TRBJ2-2): DSGVTQTPKHLITATGQRVTLRCSPRSGDLSVYWYQQSLDQGLQFLIQYYNGEERAKGNILERFSAQQFPDLHSELNLSSLELGDSALYFCASSPLAGGTGELFFGEGSRLTVL.